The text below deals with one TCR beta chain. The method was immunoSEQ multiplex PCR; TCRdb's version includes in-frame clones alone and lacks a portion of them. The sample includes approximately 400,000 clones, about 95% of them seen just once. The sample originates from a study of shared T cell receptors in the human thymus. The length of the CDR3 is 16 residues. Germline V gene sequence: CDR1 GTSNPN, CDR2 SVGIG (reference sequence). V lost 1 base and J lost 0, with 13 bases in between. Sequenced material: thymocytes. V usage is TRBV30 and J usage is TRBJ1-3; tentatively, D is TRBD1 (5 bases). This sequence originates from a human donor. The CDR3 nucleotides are TGTGCCTGGAGTGCCCACAGGCAGGACTCTGGAAACACCATATATTTT. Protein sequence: CAWSAHRQDSGNTIYF.